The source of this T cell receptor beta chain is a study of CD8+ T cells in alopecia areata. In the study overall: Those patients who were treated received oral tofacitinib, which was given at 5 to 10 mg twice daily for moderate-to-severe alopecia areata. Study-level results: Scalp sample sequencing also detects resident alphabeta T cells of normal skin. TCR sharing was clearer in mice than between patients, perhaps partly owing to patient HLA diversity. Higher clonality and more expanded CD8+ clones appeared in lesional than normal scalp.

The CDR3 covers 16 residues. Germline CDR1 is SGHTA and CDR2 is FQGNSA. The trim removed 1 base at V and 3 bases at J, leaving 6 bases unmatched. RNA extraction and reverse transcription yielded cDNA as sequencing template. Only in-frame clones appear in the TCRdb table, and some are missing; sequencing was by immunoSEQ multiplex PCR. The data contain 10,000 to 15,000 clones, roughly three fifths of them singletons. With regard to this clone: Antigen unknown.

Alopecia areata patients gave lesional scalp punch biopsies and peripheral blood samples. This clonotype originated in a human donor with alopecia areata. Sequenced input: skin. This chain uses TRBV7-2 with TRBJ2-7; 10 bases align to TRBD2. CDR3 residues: CASSLEGLAGVYEQYF. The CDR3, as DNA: TGTGCCAGCAGCTTAGAAGGGCTAGCGGGAGTCTACGAGCAGTACTTC.